This record covers a single T cell receptor beta chain. The target antigen is unknown. The source of the sample is a study of T cells in Graves' hyperthyroidism and ophthalmopathy. Study-level points and caveats: In simple terms, a model built on 13 V-J features told ophthalmopathy apart from stable hyperthyroidism.

The CDR3 has 12 amino acids. Trimming cost V 7 bases and J 5 bases, with 13 bases left between them. From germline, CDR1 is SQVTM and CDR2 ANQGSEA. RNA transcripts served as the template for amplifying TCR beta CDR3 regions. Primed by the HTBI set, a first-round RT-PCR was run on the TCR CDR3. TCRdb recomputed calls from the multiplex PCR reads with MiXCR, one row per CDR3 protein. The profile covers roughly 260,000 distinct CDR3 sequences, with roughly 14% appearing a single time and 13% taken by the ten largest. Patients aged 18 to 65 had newly diagnosed hyperthyroidism that had lasted under 2 months.

The chain combines TRBV29-1 with TRBJ2-3; a weak D match, TRBD2 (6 bases). The sequence came from a middle-aged woman with Graves' hyperthyroidism that later progressed to Graves' ophthalmopathy. Sequencing used blood. CDR3 amino acids: CSARRAKDTQYF. CDR3 sequence (DNA): TGCAGCGCCCGGAGGGCCAAAGATACGCAGTATTTT.